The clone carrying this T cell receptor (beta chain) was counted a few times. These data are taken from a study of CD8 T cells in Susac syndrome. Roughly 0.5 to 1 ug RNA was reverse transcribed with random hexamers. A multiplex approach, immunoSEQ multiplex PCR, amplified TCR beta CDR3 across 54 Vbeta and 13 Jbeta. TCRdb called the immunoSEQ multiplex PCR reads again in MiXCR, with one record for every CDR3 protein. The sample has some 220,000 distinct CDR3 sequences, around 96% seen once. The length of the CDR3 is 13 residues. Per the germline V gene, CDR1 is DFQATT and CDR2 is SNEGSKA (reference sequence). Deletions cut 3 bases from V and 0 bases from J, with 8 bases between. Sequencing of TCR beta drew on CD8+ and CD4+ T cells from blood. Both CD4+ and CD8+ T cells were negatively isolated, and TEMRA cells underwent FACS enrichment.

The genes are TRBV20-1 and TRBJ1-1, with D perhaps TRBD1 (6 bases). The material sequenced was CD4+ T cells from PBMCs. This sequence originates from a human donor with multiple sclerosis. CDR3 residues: CSASTGMNTEAFF. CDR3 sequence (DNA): TGCAGTGCTAGCACAGGGATGAACACTGAAGCTTTCTTT.